The 5 T cell receptor beta chains listed next were all sequenced from one sample in a study of T cell repertoires in cytomegalovirus infection. Antigens for these TCRs are unknown. TCRdb processed the reads anew with MiXCR; each CDR3 protein has one entry. The sample records about 310,000 distinct CDR3 sequences, around 25% being singletons. Sequencing used cultured PBMCs, obtained from culture after CMV antigen stimulation. The receptors were gathered from a human donor in good health (CMV status not recorded). Some clones in this sample may be carry-over from other donors' samples.

The V call is TRBV20-1, the J call TRBJ1-1, with 10 bases matching TRBD1. The germline gives CDR1 DFQATT, CDR2 SNEGSKA (reference sequence). The V gene end was trimmed by 4 bases and the J gene end by 4 bases; junction bases not matched to a gene: 9. The CDR3 totals 15 residues. The CDR3 DNA is TGCAGTGCTAAAAGGACAGGGGGATGGAGCACTGAAGCTTTCTTT. This encodes CSAKRTGGWSTEAFF.

This clonotype was detected many times. This chain uses TRBV7-6 with TRBJ1-1, with a weak D call TRBD1 (5 bases). Germline values: CDR1 SGHVS, CDR2 FNYEAQ. V was clipped by 1 base and J by 4 bases, with 19 bases between them. The CDR3 runs 17 residues. The CDR3 loop reads CASSLEQDIGAGTEAFF. CDR3 coding DNA: TGTGCCAGCAGCTTAGAGCAGGACATAGGCGCGGGCACTGAAGCTTTCTTT.

The gene calls are TRBV10-3 and TRBJ1-1; D not certain. CDR3 length: 14 amino acids. V gave up 5 bases and J gave up 0 bases, with 10 bases separating them. Per germline, CDR1 ENHRY and CDR2 SYGVKD. In DNA form, the CDR3 reads TGTGCCATCAGTCGGGAGGATTTGAACACTGAAGCTTTCTTT. It is translated as CAISREDLNTEAFF.

V is TRBV10-3 and J is TRBJ2-3; D unresolved. V lost 5 bases and J lost 5, with 8 bases in between. The CDR3 has 12 residues. In germline, CDR1 is ENHRY, CDR2 SYGVKD. The CDR3 nucleotides read TGTGCCATCAGTCTTCAAGGAGATACGCAGTATTTT. It is translated as CAISLQGDTQYF.

The chain joins TRBV19 to TRBJ1-1; D remains unclear. This CDR3 is 13 amino acids long. CDR1 and CDR2 from the germline V gene are LNHDA and SQIVND (reference sequence). Deletions cut 11 bases from V and 6 bases from J, with 19 bases between. The CDR3 is CAVSGREGSEAFF. DNA for the CDR3: TGTGCCGTATCAGGACGGGAGGGATCTGAAGCTTTCTTT. Full variable domain (remainder filled in from reference TRBV19 and TRBJ1-1): DGGITQSPKYLFRKEGQNVTLSCEQNLNHDAMYWYRQDPGQGLRLIYYSQIVNDFQKGDIAEGYSVSREKKESFPLTVTSAQKNPTAFYLCAVSGREGSEAFFGQGTRLTVV.